The 4 T cell receptor beta chains in this list originate from one sample, sequenced in a study of cytomegalovirus exposure and HLA in healthy donors (dated by TCRdb to 2015 to 2018). The library was obtained by the immunoSEQ multiplex PCR assay. For the multiplex PCR, a mixture combining 60 forward primers for TCR Vbeta segments and 13 reverse primers for TCR Jbeta segments was used. In its TCRdb copy, this immuneACCESS table keeps in-frame sequences only and misses some clones. Where compared with another copy, unresolved V genes explain less than half of these, and the others have no known cause. The table for this sample lists under 200,000 clones; roughly 82% of them were counted only once. Jointly, the top ten make up more than 1.3% of the sample. Specimen: PBMCs. These TCRs come from a girl between 10 and 17 years old in good health and CMV-seropositive.

The gene calls are TRBV9 and TRBJ1-1; D is unresolved. The CDR3 runs to 15 residues. Trimming took 0 bases from V and 8 from J, leaving 17 bases between them. CDR1 is SGDLS and CDR2 is YYNGEE in the germline V gene. The CDR3 reads CASSVESRFGLEAFF. The CDR3 nucleotides are TGTGCCAGCAGCGTAGAATCTCGCTTCGGGTTGGAAGCTTTCTTT.

This chain uses TRBV2 with TRBJ1-5; D possibly corresponds to TRBD1 (5 bases). Between the trimmed V and J ends, which lost 6 bases and 7 bases, there was a span of 13 bases. This CDR3 has 13 residues. CDR1 is SNHLY and CDR2 is FYNNEI in the germline V gene. CDR3 protein: CASRNWGDQPQHF. CDR3 nucleotide sequence: TGTGCCAGCAGGAACTGGGGGGACCAGCCCCAGCATTTT. The full variable domain, rest sourced from reference TRBV2 and TRBJ1-5, is EPEVTQTPSHQVTQMGQEVILRCVPISNHLYFYWYRQILGQKVEFLVSFYNNEISEKSEIFDDQFSVERPDGSNFTLKIRSTKLEDSAMYFCASRNWGDQPQHFGDGTRLSIL.

The J gene is TRBJ2-7, the V gene TRBV28, with D perhaps matching TRBD1 (6 bases). Germline V CDR1 and CDR2: MDHEN, SYDVKM. Trimming took off 4 bases at V and 5 bases at J, with 21 bases between the two ends. The CDR3 is 16 residues long. CDR3 coding DNA: TGTGCCAGCAGTTCCTCCTGGGGGCAGGGTCCCCACGAGCAGTACTTC. Translating it yields CASSSSWGQGPHEQYF. The full variable domain, completed using reference TRBV28 and TRBJ2-7, is DVKVTQSSRYLVKRTGEKVFLECVQDMDHENMFWYRQDPGLGLRLIYFSYDVKMKEKGDIPEGYSVSREKKERFSLILESASTNQTSMYLCASSSSWGQGPHEQYFGPGTRLTVT.

The chain combines TRBV29-1 with TRBJ2-5; unclear D gene. The CDR3 covers 13 residues. CDR1 is SQVTM and CDR2 is ANQGSEA in the germline V gene. V was clipped by 5 bases and J by 0 bases, with 10 bases between them. The CDR3 DNA is TGCAGCGTTTACGGAGCCCACCAAGAGACCCAGTACTTC. Encoded protein: CSVYGAHQETQYF.